The 5 T cell receptor beta chains given below trace back to one sample, sequenced in a study of beta chain features in type 1 diabetes. TCRB transcripts that were expressed got sequenced, as all of the isolated RNA had been reverse transcribed. Here immunoSEQ multiplex PCR was the method, and the copy in TCRdb shows in-frame clones only, minus some. The sample lists hundreds of thousands of clones, 12% to 15% occurring once. The sample taken for sequencing was central memory CD4+ T cells from blood. These receptors all come from a man younger than 45 in good health.

This clone came up a few times. The chain uses TRBV10-3 and TRBJ2-5, with D hard to call. CDR3 size: 12 residues. Germline lookup yields CDR1 ENHRY and CDR2 SYGVKD. V was clipped by 2 bases and J by 4 bases, with 5 bases between them. CDR3 amino acids: CAISESLETQYF. The CDR3 DNA is TGTGCCATCAGTGAGAGTCTAGAGACCCAGTACTTC.

V and J are TRBV6-6 and TRBJ2-4, with 7 positions matching TRBD1. The CDR3 contains 12 residues. The junction had 7 bases not matched to a gene; V was cut back by 6 bases and J by 11 bases. Germline V lookup: CDR1 MNHNY, CDR2 SVGAGI (reference sequence). The CDR3 spells CASSRDSPVQYF. Written as DNA, the CDR3 is TGTGCCAGCAGCCGGGACAGCCCGGTTCAGTACTTC.

This clone was picked up many times. This chain links TRBV14 with TRBJ2-2, with D unresolved. Deletions cut 4 bases from V and 7 bases from J, with 4 bases between. This CDR3 is built from 11 residues. Germline CDR1 reads SGHDN; CDR2 reads FVKESK. The CDR3, as DNA: TGTGCCAGCAGCCCCGTCGGGGAGCTGTTTTTT. Translation: CASSPVGELFF.

The chain is built from TRBV7-9 and TRBJ2-3, with a weak D call TRBD1 (6 bases). This CDR3 is built from 15 residues. Trimming left V 6 bases short and J 2 bases short, with 15 bases between. Germline CDR1 reads SEHNR; CDR2 reads FQNEAQ (reference sequence). The CDR3 bases are TGTGCCAGCAGTACGGACAGAGCGACCACAGATACGCAGTATTTT. This translates into CASSTDRATTDTQYF.

This clone was detected a few times. The chain uses TRBV2 and TRBJ2-3; the D is unclear. Germline-derived CDR1 and CDR2 are SNHLY and FYNNEI. V lost 6 bases and J lost 5, with 12 bases in between. The CDR3 runs to 13 residues. This chain's CDR3 is CASRTSSGDTQYF. In nucleotides, the CDR3 is TGTGCCAGCAGGACTTCTTCAGGAGATACGCAGTATTTT.